The entry below gives a single TCR beta chain sequence along with its context. Trimming cost V 3 bases and J 2 bases, with 14 bases left between them. Germline V gene data show CDR1 as MDHEN and CDR2 as SYDVKM. The length of the CDR3 is 16 residues. The record originates from a study of blood T cell repertoires in COVID-19. Assay used: immunoSEQ multiplex PCR; TCRdb lists only in-frame clones, some missing. The sample has over 65,000 clones, roughly 79% seen once; the top ten hold about 45%. The chain uses TRBV28 and TRBJ1-5, with a tentative D call TRBD1 (5 bases). The sequencing input was peripheral blood. This sequence was found in an elderly man with acute or convalescent COVID-19. The CDR3 here is CASSLGFFRGNQPQHF. CDR3 nucleotide sequence: TGTGCCAGCAGTTTGGGGTTCTTCAGGGGCAATCAGCCCCAGCATTTT.